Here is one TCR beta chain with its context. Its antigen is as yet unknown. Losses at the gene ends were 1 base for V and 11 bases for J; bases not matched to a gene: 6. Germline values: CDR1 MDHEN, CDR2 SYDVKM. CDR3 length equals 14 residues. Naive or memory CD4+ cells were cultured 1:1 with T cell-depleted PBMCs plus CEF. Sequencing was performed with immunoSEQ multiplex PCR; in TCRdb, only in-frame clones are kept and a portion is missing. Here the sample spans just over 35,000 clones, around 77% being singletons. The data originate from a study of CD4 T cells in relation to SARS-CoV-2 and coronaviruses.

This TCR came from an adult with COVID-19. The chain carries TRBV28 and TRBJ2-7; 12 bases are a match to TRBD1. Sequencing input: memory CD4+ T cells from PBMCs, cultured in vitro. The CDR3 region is CASSLLSGQGAKYF. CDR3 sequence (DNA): TGTGCCAGCAGTTTATTGTCGGGACAGGGGGCAAAGTACTTC. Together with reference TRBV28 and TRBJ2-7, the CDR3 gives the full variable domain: DVKVTQSSRYLVKRTGEKVFLECVQDMDHENMFWYRQDPGLGLRLIYFSYDVKMKEKGDIPEGYSVSREKKERFSLILESASTNQTSMYLCASSLLSGQGAKYFGPGTRLTVT.